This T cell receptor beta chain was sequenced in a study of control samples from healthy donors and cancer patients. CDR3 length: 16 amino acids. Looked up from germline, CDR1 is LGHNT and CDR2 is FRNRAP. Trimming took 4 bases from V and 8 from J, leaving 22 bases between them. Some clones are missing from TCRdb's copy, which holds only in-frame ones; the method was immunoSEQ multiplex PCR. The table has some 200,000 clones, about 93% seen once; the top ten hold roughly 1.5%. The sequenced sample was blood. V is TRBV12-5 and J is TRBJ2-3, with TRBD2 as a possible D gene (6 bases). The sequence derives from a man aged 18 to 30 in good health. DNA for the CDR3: TGTGCTAGTGGTTCCCCCCGGGACTCAAGGGCGGGTACGCAGTATTTT. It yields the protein CASGSPRDSRAGTQYF.